The entry that follows covers one TCR beta chain sequence. The record originates from a study of blood T cell repertoires in COVID-19. The V gene lost 3 bases and the J gene lost 7 bases, with 10 bases spanning the gap. The CDR3 runs to 13 residues. CDR1 is LNHDA and CDR2 is SQIVND in the germline V gene (reference sequence). Original data processing: Nucleated cell counts were estimated from reference gene primer amplification. Using immunoSEQ multiplex PCR, the repertoire was profiled, and TCRdb retains in-frame clones only, with some absent. The V and J calls and the clone size are those of that table, but D and trimming were determined from the DNA. The sample records about 48,000 clones, under 90% being singletons.

This clonotype was sampled from a woman of 80 years or more with COVID-19, enrolled during active disease. The rearrangement joins TRBV19 to TRBJ1-5; D is ambiguous. The sample was peripheral blood. CDR3 coding DNA: TGTGCCAGTAGTATGTCCTCCTACCAGCCCCAGCATTTT. Translating it yields CASSMSSYQPQHF.